The rows below give T cell receptor beta chains drawn from one sample of a study of spatial heterogeneity in lung cancer. Via MiXCR, TCRdb re-called the 5' RACE reads, giving one row per CDR3 protein. The sample includes 8,000 to 9,000 distinct CDR3 sequences, about 9.3% of them seen just once. This sample comprised lung tumor tissue, obtained at surgery. The receptors here all came from a male donor with early-stage non-small cell lung cancer. Both conserved end residues are part of each CDR3. D genes are given only for firm matches. Size is omitted from some rows. Given values are once, few, many or a class for expanded clones.

V gene,D gene,J gene,clone size,CDR3 DNA,CDR3 protein
TRBV7-6,TRBD1,TRBJ1-4,medium-sized,TGTGCCAGCAGCCTTAGACCCCTACCGGGACAGAAAAATGAAAAACTGTTTTTT,CASSLRPLPGQKNEKLFF
TRBV29-1,TRBD1,TRBJ1-1,many,TGCAGCGTCGCCGGGACAGCAAACACTGAAGCTTTCTTT,CSVAGTANTEAFF
TRBV10-3,NA,TRBJ2-5,NA,TGTGCCATCAGTGTAGGGGCAGGTCAAGAGACCCAGTACTTC,CAISVGAGQETQYF
TRBV6-4,NA,TRBJ2-1,many,TGTGCCAGCAGTAAAGGGAGCTCACGGGCGTACAATGAGCAGTTCTTC,CASSKGSSRAYNEQFF
TRBV10-3,TRBD1,TRBJ2-2,many,TGTGCCATCAGTGATGACAGGGGAACCGGGGAGCTGTTTTTT,CAISDDRGTGELFF
TRBV2,TRBD1,TRBJ2-7,many,TGTGCCAGCAGTCTTGGGACAGGATTTAACTACGAGCAGTACTTC,CASSLGTGFNYEQYF
TRBV20-1,NA,TRBJ1-2,many,TGCAGTGCTGACGACTATGGCTACACCTTC,CSADDYGYTF
TRBV19,NA,TRBJ2-6,many,TGTGCCAGTAGTCCTTTACCCTCGGGGGTCGGGGCCAACGTCCTGACTTTC,CASSPLPSGVGANVLTF
TRBV3-1,TRBD2,TRBJ2-5,NA,TGTGCCAGCAGCCAACTAGCGGGAGGGGCAGAGACCCAGTACTTC,CASSQLAGGAETQYF
TRBV19,NA,TRBJ2-3,many,TGTGCCAGTAGTCTCCAAGGGCTCACGCAGTATTTT,CASSLQGLTQYF
TRBV3-1,TRBD1,TRBJ1-2,many,TGTGCCAGCAGCCAGACAGGGCTAGCTAACTATGGCTACACCTTC,CASSQTGLANYGYTF
TRBV27,NA,TRBJ1-4,many,TGTGCCAGCAGTCCATACAGAGGATCAACTAATGAAAAACTGTTTTTT,CASSPYRGSTNEKLFF
TRBV20-1,TRBD1,TRBJ1-5,many,TGCAGTGCTAGGGGGGGACAGGGCGGTAATCAGCCCCAGCATTTT,CSARGGQGGNQPQHF
TRBV3-1,TRBD2,TRBJ2-1,many,TGTGCCAGCAGCCAAGGCGCGGGAGGGCGTGAGCAGTTCTTC,CASSQGAGGREQFF
TRBV7-2,NA,TRBJ1-1,many,TGTGCCAGCAGCCGTAGGACTGGGACTGAAGCTTTCTTT,CASSRRTGTEAFF
TRBV20-1,NA,TRBJ1-5,medium-sized,TGCAGTGCTAGAGGCCAGATCGGTCAGCCCCAGCATTTT,CSARGQIGQPQHF
TRBV7-3,TRBD2,TRBJ2-1,NA,TGTGCCAGCAGCCTACTGCCGTCTAGCGGGAGTCGACGCCCGCTGTACAATGAGCAGTTCTTC,CASSLLPSSGSRRPLYNEQFF